This TCR beta chain was obtained from a study of shared clonotypes between healthy human individuals. Study conclusions and caveats: Expectations were that clonotype sharing among donors would be affected by sequencing depth. Non-shared clonotypes had lower generation probabilities than those shared by all four donors. Across a few donors, naive CD4 shared roughly 5%, naive CD8 more than 3%, memory CD4 approximately 2.5%, memory CD8 about 0.4%.

Naive CD8 cells were CD45RO-negative, positively selected for CCR7, excluding terminally differentiated effector memory CD45RA+ cells. Points on this clone: Its antigen is still unknown.

As originally analysed: Junction-only sequences without quality scores were provided by ImmunoSEQ, so filtering was different. Produced via immunoSEQ multiplex PCR; TCRdb's table is partial and in-frame only. V and J calls and clone size are copied from that table; D and trimming were computed from the DNA. The table lists about 2.1 million clones, just over 90% of them singletons. V was pared by 6 bases and J by 7 bases, with 15 bases between. Germline CDR1 and CDR2: KGHSH and LQKENI. The CDR3 is made up of 13 amino acids. Sequences were obtained from naive CD8+ T cells from PBMCs. The origin of this receptor is a man between 18 and 35 years old in good health. Some clones in this sample may be carry-over from other donors' samples. The rearrangement uses TRBV18 and TRBJ1-2, with D possibly being TRBD1 (5 bases). CDR3 region: CASSLGPKGGYTF. CDR3 coding DNA: TGTGCCAGCTCCTTGGGACCTAAAGGTGGCTACACCTTC. The variable domain in full, completed from reference TRBV18 and TRBJ1-2, reads NAGVMQNPRHLVRRRGQEARLRCSPMKGHSHVYWYRQLPEEGLKFMVYLQKENIIDESGMPKERFSAEFPKEGPSILRIQQVVRGDSAAYFCASSLGPKGGYTFGSGTRLTVV.